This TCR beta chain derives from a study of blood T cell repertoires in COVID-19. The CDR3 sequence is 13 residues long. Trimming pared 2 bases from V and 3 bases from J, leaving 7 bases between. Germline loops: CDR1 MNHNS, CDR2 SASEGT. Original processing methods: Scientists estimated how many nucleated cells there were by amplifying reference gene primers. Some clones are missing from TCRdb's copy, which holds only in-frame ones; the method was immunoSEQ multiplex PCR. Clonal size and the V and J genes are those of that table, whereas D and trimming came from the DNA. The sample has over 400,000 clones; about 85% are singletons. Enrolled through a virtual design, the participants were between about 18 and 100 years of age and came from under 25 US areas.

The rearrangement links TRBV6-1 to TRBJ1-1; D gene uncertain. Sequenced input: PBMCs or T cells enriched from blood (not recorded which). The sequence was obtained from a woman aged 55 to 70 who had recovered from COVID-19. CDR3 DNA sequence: TGTGCCAGCAGTGAACAACTTTACACTGAAGCTTTCTTT. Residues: CASSEQLYTEAFF.